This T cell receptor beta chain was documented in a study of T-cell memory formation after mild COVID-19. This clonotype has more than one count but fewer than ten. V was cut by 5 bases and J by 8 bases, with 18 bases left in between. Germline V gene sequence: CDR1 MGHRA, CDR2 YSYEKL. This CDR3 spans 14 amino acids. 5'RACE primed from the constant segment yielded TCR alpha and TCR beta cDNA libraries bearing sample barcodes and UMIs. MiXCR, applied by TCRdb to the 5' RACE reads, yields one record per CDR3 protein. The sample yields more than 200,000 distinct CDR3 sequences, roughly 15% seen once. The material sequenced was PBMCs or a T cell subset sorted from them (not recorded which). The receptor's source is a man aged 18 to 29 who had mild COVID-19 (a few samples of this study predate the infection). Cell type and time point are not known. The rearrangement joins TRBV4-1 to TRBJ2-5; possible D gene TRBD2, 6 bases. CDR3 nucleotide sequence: TGCGCCAGCAGCACGCGGGACTGGCTGGGAACCCAGTACTTC. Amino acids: CASSTRDWLGTQYF.